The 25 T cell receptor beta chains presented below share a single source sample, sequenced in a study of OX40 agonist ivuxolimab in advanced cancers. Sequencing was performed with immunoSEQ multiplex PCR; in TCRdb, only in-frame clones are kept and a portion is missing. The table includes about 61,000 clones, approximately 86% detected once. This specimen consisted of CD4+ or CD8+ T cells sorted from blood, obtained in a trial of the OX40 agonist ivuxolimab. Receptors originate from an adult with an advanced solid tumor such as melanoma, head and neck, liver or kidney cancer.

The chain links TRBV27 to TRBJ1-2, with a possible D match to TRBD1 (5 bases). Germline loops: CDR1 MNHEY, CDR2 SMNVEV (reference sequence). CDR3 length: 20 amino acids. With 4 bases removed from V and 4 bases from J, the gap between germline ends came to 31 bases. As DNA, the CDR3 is TGTGCCAGCAGTTCCCGGGATCTTGGGGCCACAGACCATTTCCTCTATGGCTACACCTTC. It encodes CASSSRDLGATDHFLYGYTF.

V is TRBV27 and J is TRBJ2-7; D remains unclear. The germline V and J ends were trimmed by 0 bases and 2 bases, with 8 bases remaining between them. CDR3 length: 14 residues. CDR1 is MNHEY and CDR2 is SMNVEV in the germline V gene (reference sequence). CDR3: CASSLSVGPYEQYF. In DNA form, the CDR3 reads TGTGCCAGCAGTTTATCGGTAGGGCCCTACGAGCAGTACTTC.

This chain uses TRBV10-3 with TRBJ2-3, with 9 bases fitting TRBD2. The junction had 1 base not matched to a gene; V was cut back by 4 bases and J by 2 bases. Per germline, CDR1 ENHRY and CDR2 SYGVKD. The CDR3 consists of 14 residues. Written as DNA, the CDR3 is TGTGCCATCAGTGCTAGCGGGGCCACAGATACGCAGTATTTT. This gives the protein CAISASGATDTQYF.

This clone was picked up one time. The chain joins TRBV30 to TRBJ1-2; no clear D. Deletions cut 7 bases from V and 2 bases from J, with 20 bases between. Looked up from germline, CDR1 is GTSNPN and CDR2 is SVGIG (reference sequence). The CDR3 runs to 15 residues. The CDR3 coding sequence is TGTGCCTTTAGAAGGGCAGGTATGCCGAACTATGGCTACACCTTC. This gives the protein CAFRRAGMPNYGYTF.

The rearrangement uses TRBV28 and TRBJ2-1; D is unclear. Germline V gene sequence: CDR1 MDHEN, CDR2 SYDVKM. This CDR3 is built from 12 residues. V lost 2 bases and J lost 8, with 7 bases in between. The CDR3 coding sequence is TGTGCCAGCAGTTTAAATCGGTATGAGCAGTTCTTC. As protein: CASSLNRYEQFF.

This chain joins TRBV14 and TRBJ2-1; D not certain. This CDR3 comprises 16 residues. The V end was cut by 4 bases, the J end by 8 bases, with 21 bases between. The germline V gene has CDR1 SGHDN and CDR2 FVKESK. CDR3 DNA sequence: TGTGCCAGCAGCCTCCTATTAACAGATCGGCGCGATGAGCAGTTCTTC. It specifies CASSLLLTDRRDEQFF.

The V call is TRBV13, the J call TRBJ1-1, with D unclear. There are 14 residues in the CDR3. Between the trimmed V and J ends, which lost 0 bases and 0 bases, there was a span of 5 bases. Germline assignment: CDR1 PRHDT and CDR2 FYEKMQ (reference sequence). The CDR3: CASSLGQMNTEAFF. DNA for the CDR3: TGTGCCAGCAGCTTAGGACAGATGAACACTGAAGCTTTCTTT.

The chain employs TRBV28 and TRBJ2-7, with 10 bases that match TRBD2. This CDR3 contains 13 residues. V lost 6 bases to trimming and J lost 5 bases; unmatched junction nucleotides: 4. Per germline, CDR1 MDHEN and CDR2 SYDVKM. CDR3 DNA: TGTGCCAGCAGACACACTAGCGGGGACGAGCAGTACTTC. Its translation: CASRHTSGDEQYF.

The CDR3 DNA follows: TGTGCCAGCAGCCTACAAAGCGGGAGCTCCTACAATGAGCAGTTCTTC. It codes for CASSLQSGSSYNEQFF. This chain links TRBV7-9 with TRBJ2-1, with 8 positions matching TRBD2. Germline loops: CDR1 SEHNR, CDR2 FQNEAQ (reference sequence). V dropped 5 bases and J dropped 0; count of bases not matched to a gene: 6. The CDR3 is 16 residues long.

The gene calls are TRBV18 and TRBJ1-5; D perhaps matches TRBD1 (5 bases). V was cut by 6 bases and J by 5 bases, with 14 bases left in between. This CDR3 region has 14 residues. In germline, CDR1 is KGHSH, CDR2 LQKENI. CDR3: CASSIQGRDQPQHF. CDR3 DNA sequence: TGTGCCAGCTCGATTCAGGGAAGGGATCAGCCCCAGCATTTT.

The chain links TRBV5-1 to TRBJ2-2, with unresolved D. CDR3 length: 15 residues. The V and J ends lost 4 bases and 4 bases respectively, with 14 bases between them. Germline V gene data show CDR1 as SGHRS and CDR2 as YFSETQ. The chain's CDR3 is CASSPVSSSTGELFF. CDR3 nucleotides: TGCGCCAGCAGCCCCGTTAGCTCGTCCACCGGGGAGCTGTTTTTT.

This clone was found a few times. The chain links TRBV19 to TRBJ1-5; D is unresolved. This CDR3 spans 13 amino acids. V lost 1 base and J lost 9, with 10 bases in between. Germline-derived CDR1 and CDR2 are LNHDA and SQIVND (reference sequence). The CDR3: CASSIGPGMPQHF. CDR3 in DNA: TGTGCCAGTAGTATAGGCCCGGGAATGCCCCAGCATTTT.

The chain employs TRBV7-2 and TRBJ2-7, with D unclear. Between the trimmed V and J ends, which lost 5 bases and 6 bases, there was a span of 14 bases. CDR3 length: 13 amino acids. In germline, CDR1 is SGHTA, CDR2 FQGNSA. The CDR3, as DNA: TGTGCCAGCAGCCTCCAGCGAATGGGCGAGCAGTACTTC. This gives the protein CASSLQRMGEQYF.

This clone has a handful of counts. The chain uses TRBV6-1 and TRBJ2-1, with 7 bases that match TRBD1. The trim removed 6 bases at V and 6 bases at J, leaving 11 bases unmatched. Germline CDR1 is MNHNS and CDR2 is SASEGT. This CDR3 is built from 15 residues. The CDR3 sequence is CASSSTGLTSNEQFF. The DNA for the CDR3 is TGTGCCAGCAGCTCGACAGGGCTAACTAGCAATGAGCAGTTCTTC.

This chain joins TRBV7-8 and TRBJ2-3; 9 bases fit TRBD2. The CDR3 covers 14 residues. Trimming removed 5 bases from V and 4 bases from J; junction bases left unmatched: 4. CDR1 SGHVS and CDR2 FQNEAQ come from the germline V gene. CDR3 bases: TGTGCCAGCAGCCCCGGGACTAGCCCAGATACGCAGTATTTT. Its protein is CASSPGTSPDTQYF.

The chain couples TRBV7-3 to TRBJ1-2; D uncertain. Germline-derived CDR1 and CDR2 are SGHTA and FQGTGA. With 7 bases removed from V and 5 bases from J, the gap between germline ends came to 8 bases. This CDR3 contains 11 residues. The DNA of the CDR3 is TGTGCCAGCATCCCCGGGTATGGCTACACCTTC. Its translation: CASIPGYGYTF.

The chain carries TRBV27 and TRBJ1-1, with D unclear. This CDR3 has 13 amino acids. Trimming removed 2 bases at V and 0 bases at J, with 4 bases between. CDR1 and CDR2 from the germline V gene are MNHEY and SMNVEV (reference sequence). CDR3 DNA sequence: TGTGCCAGCAGTTTACGGATGAACACTGAAGCTTTCTTT. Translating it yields CASSLRMNTEAFF.

CDR3 protein: CASSVLAGTYEQYF. The CDR3 region has the DNA TGTGCCAGCAGTGTACTAGCGGGGACCTACGAGCAGTACTTC. The chain joins TRBV2 to TRBJ2-7; 10 positions agree with TRBD2. V lost 4 bases to trimming and J lost 2 bases; unmatched junction nucleotides: 2. CDR3 length: 14 residues. CDR1 is SNHLY, CDR2 FYNNEI, per germline.

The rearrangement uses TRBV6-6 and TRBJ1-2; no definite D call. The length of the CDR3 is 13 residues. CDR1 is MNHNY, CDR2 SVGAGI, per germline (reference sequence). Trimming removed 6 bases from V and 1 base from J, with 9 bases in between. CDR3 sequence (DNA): TGTGCCAGCAGCCCCGGGAATAACTATGGCTACACCTTC. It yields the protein CASSPGNNYGYTF.

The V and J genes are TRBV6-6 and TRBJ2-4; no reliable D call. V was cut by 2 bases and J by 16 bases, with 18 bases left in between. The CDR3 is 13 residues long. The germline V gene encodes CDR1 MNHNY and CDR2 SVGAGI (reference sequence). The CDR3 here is CASSYESGNSGYF. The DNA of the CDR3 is TGTGCCAGCAGTTACGAGTCTGGCAACTCCGGATACTTC.

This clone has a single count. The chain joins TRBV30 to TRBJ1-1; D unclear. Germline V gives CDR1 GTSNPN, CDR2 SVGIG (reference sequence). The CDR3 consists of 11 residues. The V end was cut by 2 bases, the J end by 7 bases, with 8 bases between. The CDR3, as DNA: TGTGCCTGGAGTCCCCAGATTGAAGCTTTCTTT. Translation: CAWSPQIEAFF.

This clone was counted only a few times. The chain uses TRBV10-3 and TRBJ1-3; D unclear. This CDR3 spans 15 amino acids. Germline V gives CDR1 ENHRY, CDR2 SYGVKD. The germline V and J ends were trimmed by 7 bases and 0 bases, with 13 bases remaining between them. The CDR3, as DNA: TGTGCCATCACTACCGACCGATCCTCTGGAAACACCATATATTTT. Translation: CAITTDRSSGNTIYF.

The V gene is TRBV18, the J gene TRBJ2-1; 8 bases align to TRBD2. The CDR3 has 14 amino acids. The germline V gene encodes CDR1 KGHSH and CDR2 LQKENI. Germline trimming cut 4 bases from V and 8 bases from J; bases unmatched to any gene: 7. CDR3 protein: CASSLGGRRYEQFF. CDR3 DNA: TGTGCCAGCTCACTTGGCGGGAGGAGGTATGAGCAGTTCTTC.

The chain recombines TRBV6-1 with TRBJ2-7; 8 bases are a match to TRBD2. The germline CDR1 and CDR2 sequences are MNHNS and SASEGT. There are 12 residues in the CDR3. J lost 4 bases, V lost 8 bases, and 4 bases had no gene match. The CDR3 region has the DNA TGTGCCAGCCAGTCGGGAGGGTACGAGCAGTACTTC. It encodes CASQSGGYEQYF.

The CDR3 DNA sequence: TGTGCCAGCAGCTTGAGGGGTCTAGTTGGACAAGAGACCCAGTACTTC. Its protein is CASSLRGLVGQETQYF. This chain links TRBV5-4 with TRBJ2-5; D perhaps matches TRBD1 (5 bases). CDR1 and CDR2 from the germline V gene are SGHNT and YYREEE (reference sequence). This CDR3 is built from 16 residues. Trimming pared 1 base from V and 2 bases from J, leaving 15 bases between.